This TCR beta chain was found in a study of shared clonotypes between healthy human individuals. General study findings and limits: Since donors were few, the genetic and exposure-history diversity represented was limited. In several donors, 4.5% to 5.5% of naive CD4 clonotypes appeared in common.

Worth noting for this clone: Antigen: not known.

The material for each subset, its genomic DNA, was split evenly across several immunoSEQ plates. Clones were sequenced by immunoSEQ multiplex PCR, and TCRdb holds only the in-frame ones, with some missing. The sample consists of around 600,000 clones, about 98% of them appearing once. Naive CD8 cells comprised CD45RO-negative, CCR7-positively selected cells, excluding terminally differentiated effector memory CD45RA+ cells. Caucasian adults residing in Nashville, Tennessee made up all the donors. The clonotype originates from a man aged 25 to 40 in good health. Sequencing used naive CD8+ T cells sorted from blood.

The CDR3 nucleotides are TGTGCCAGCAGCGTGGGGTCCGGGACAGGAGGCGAGCAGTACTTC. Residues: CASSVGSGTGGEQYF. This chain connects TRBV9 to TRBJ2-7; TRBD1 matches 8 bases. V lost 2 bases and J lost 6; bases outside the gene matches: 10. Germline-derived CDR1 and CDR2 are SGDLS and YYNGEE. The CDR3 has 15 amino acids.